This T cell receptor beta chain was obtained from a study of vaccination and CD4 T cells after COVID-19 (dated by TCRdb to between 2022 and 2023). Notes on the research overall: Every convalescent patient had a positive nasal swab PCR test for SARS-CoV-2, with mild disease in about 9 patients and severe disease in one. Six males and four females were included in the convalescent cohort, with two Hispanic individuals, seven Caucasians, two Asians and one multiracial person represented. Participants received two doses of either the Pfizer-BioNTech BNT162b2 vaccine (n=8) or the Moderna mRNA-1273 vaccine (n=2). Post-COVID blood samples from convalescent patients were collected a median of roughly 100 days after diagnosis, with a range of 35 to 161 days. Post-vaccine blood samples were obtained a median of approximately 74 days after the second vaccine dose, with a range of about 12 to 241 days. The cultures were stimulated with overlapping spike peptide pools from SARS-CoV-2 and from the common cold coronaviruses HCoV-NL63, HCoV-OC43 and HCoV-229E. Control cultures used a CEFX viral epitope pool as positive control, an HIV-1 Nef peptide pool as negative control, or no peptide. In 10 COVID-19 convalescent patients and a handful of infection-naive healthy vaccine recipients, the spike-specific CD4+ TCR repertoire before mRNA vaccination was compared with the repertoire after mRNA vaccination. The study at large found these results: In convalescent patients, a median approximately 90% of post-vaccine SARS-CoV-2-reactive clones were detected only after vaccination, suggesting vaccine-specific priming. Nearly all vaccine-specific clones in convalescent patients (304 of 307) were mono-reactive for SARS-CoV-2 spike rather than cross-reactive with common cold coronaviruses. Relatively few convalescent patients were included in the study, and early timepoints after natural infection were not analyzed. The median count of SARS-CoV-2-reactive clonotypes went up from around 21 after infection to about 41 after vaccination, although the change was not significant.

To prepare the library, PCR was applied. DNA from cultured CD4+ T cells underwent TCR sequencing with the Oncomine TCR Beta short-read assay at the Johns Hopkins FTIC core. The QIAamp micro DNA kit was used to extract genomic DNA from the cultured CD4+ T cells. The Oncomine TCR Beta libraries from cultured CD4+ T cells were pooled using unique dual indexes and then sequenced on an Illumina iSeq 100. The authors' analysis ran thus. Non-productive sequences were removed, and CDR3s not starting with C, not ending with F or W, or shorter than 7 amino acids were discarded. Antigen-specific clonotypes were identified with the MANAFEST web application by comparing peptide-stimulated wells with reference and other culture wells. Positive clones required FDR below 0.05, an odds ratio above 5, and productive frequency above 0.1% in at least two of three replicate wells. A clonotype counted as cross-reactive if it showed significant expansion both in the SARS-CoV-2 spike wells and in at least one common cold coronavirus spike condition. Levenshtein distances (stringdist) and unrooted phylogenetic trees (ape) in R version 3.6.1 were used to assess CDR3 homology. TCRdb passed the public sequencing reads through fastp at Q25 and MiXCR, retaining productive beta sequences. For every CDR3 protein sequence, its rows merge into one entry that carries the most common genes and DNA. TCRdb's processing, not the authors', yielded these V and J calls. This sample is represented by 20,000 or so distinct CDR3 sequences; 43% of them were singletons. Of the sample, around 13% falls within the top ten clones.

A word on this clonotype: Its antigen is not yet known. Base qualities were left out, and no much larger clone turns up one base away.

In the paper's terms, the treatment or condition label means: approximately 10-day PBMC culture with coronavirus spike peptide pools or control peptides (ViraFEST assay). To expand antigen-specific T cells with peptide pools and then pick out the expanded clonotypes through TCR sequencing, the study relied on the ViraFEST assay. The convalescent patients' positive SARS-CoV-2 PCR tests were from March to December 2020, which was before the Alpha, Beta and Delta variants emerged in the United States. Each well held around 1.9 million PBMCs cultured with about 9.8 ug/ml peptide pools in IMDM containing around 5% human AB serum and around 10 IU/ml IL-2. Half of the culture medium was replaced with fresh IL-2-containing medium on days 3 and 7. After 10 days of culture, CD4+ T cells were isolated by negative selection with the EasySep CD4+ T cell isolation kit. Ficoll-Paque Plus gradient centrifugation was used to isolate PBMCs from whole blood, and the isolated PBMCs were then either used fresh or cryopreserved at -140C. Each culture condition was generally run in triplicate wells.

The sample taken for sequencing was CD4+ T cells from blood, cultured in vitro. The clonotype comes from a human donor who had recovered from COVID-19.

The DNA sequence follows: TGTGCCAGCAGCCTCACAAGATCCACCGGGGAGCTGTTTTTT. This sequence encodes CASSLTRSTGELFF. The receptor chain draws on TRBV28 and TRBJ2-2, with the D gene not clear enough to name. Spanning cysteine to phenylalanine, the CDR3 consists of 14 amino acids. Only the CDR3 DNA stays, 42 bases, in frame from base 1. The germline ends are 12 bases apart after V is trimmed by 6 bases and J by 4 bases. According to the germline V gene, CDR1 reads MDHEN and CDR2 reads SYDVKM.